This TCR beta chain was obtained from a study of T cell responses to AZD1222 COVID-19 vaccine. In regard to this clone: Its matching antigen is unknown.

The V end was cut by 2 bases, the J end by 6 bases, with 11 bases between. Germline V gene data show CDR1 as MNHEY and CDR2 as SMNVEV (reference sequence). The CDR3 sequence is 13 residues long. Study-level findings and limits: Possibly, clonal diversity was underestimated; donors were largely white British and included more females. Repertoires were obtained only post-peak T cell response.

Data came from immunoSEQ multiplex PCR; TCRdb stores just in-frame clones and leaves some out. Here the sample spans tens of thousands of clones, 80% to 90% being singletons. Sequences were derived from peripheral blood, sampled on day 0 of AZD1222 vaccination. The sequence derives from an adult in good health. The rearrangement uses TRBV27 and TRBJ2-7; D remains ambiguous. CDR3 coding DNA: TGTGCCAGCAGTTTAGGATGGGTGGGCGAGCAGTACTTC. Its translation: CASSLGWVGEQYF.